The 30 T cell receptor beta chains in this list originate from one sample, sequenced in a study of shared T cell receptors in the human thymus (dated by TCRdb to the early 2020s). Receptors were amplified or captured by the immunoSEQ multiplex PCR assay. The table was pulled from immuneACCESS by TCRdb, which kept in-frame rearrangements only. Such tables lose some clones; where checked, under half of the loss comes from unresolved V genes, and the rest has no known cause. The sample contains about 660,000 clones, roughly 90% of them found a single time. Of the sample, roughly 0.0097% falls within the top ten clones. The same sample was also studied in work on human thymus T cells.

Sequencing was done on a sample of thymocytes. The receptors shown here come from a boy in the first two years of life with a congenital heart defect. Donor details come from another sample of the same person, matched by shared clones.

The V and J genes are TRBV7-9 and TRBJ1-2; 8 bases are shared with TRBD1. V dropped 4 bases and J dropped 6; count of bases not matched to a gene: 13. CDR3 length: 16 amino acids. Germline-derived CDR1 and CDR2 are SEHNR and FQNEAQ (reference sequence). In DNA, the CDR3 is TGTGCCAGCAGCTCGCCCTCCGACAGGGGAATTAATGGCTACACCTTC. This translates into CASSSPSDRGINGYTF.

This chain uses TRBV7-2 with TRBJ2-5, with TRBD2 identical over 8 bases. CDR3 length: 15 residues. The V gene end was trimmed by 6 bases and the J gene end by 4 bases; junction bases not matched to a gene: 10. Germline-derived CDR1 and CDR2 are SGHTA and FQGNSA. CDR3 nucleotides: TGTGCCAGCAGAAACACGGGACTAGTGGGAGAGACCCAGTACTTC. Its protein is CASRNTGLVGETQYF.

This chain connects TRBV5-4 to TRBJ2-1, with 9 nucleotides matching TRBD2. Germline V gene data show CDR1 as SGHNT and CDR2 as YYREEE (reference sequence). This CDR3 is 13 amino acids long. The ends lost 10 bases at V and 1 base at J; junction bases unmatched: 3. The CDR3 sequence: CAGSGRSYNEQFF. The CDR3, as DNA: TGTGCCGGAAGCGGGAGGTCCTACAATGAGCAGTTCTTC.

The rearrangement joins TRBV12-5 to TRBJ1-3; 9 bases map to TRBD1. J lost 0 bases, V lost 5 bases, and 8 bases had no gene match. Germline V gene data show CDR1 as LGHNT and CDR2 as FRNRAP. There are 17 residues in the CDR3. CDR3 sequence (DNA): TGTGCTAGTGGTGTCCCGGGACAGGGCCTCTCTGGAAACACCATATATTTT. It encodes CASGVPGQGLSGNTIYF.

Of note for this clone: Since no conserved phenylalanine or tryptophan closes the CDR3, a read error is the likely cause. Because the CDR3's place on the DNA is in doubt, the DNA is left out and the CDR3 is given as listed by TCRdb. The chain carries TRBV7-8 and TRBJ2-3; TRBD1 is the table's D call, not checked against the DNA. The CDR3 is 10 amino acids long, termini counted. CDR1 SGHVS and CDR2 FQNEAQ come from the germline V gene. The CDR3 loop reads CASSPPGGGV.

The chain carries TRBV2 and TRBJ1-3, with 8 positions matching TRBD1. Germline V gene lookup returns CDR1 SNHLY and CDR2 FYNNEI. J was trimmed by 2 bases and V by 6 bases; bases with no gene match: 3. The CDR3 spans 14 residues. CDR3: CASRADRAGNTIYF. The CDR3 DNA follows: TGTGCCAGCAGGGCGGACAGGGCTGGAAACACCATATATTTT. The full variable domain, rest sourced from reference TRBV2 and TRBJ1-3, is EPEVTQTPSHQVTQMGQEVILRCVPISNHLYFYWYRQILGQKVEFLVSFYNNEISEKSEIFDDQFSVERPDGSNFTLKIRSTKLEDSAMYFCASRADRAGNTIYFGEGSWLTVV.

The chain couples TRBV5-8 to TRBJ1-3; tentatively, D is TRBD1 (5 bases). Per the germline V gene, CDR1 is SGHTS and CDR2 is YDEGEE. With 4 bases removed from V and 3 bases from J, the gap between germline ends came to 11 bases. This CDR3 contains 14 residues. The CDR3 DNA reads as TGTGCCAGCAGCCCGCGGGGCGTTGGAAACACCATATATTTT. Translation: CASSPRGVGNTIYF.

This clone appeared once. The rearrangement joins TRBV14 to TRBJ2-7; TRBD1 matches 10 bases. CDR3 length equals 16 residues. The germline CDR1 and CDR2 sequences are SGHDN and FVKESK. Trimming removed 0 bases from V and 4 bases from J; junction bases left unmatched: 6. CDR3 protein: CASSQDIGQGVYEQYF. CDR3 DNA: TGTGCCAGCAGCCAAGATATAGGACAGGGGGTTTACGAGCAGTACTTC.

This sequence joins TRBV6-4 and TRBJ2-1; 8 nucleotides match TRBD2. In germline, CDR1 is MRHNA, CDR2 SNTAGT. CDR3 length: 13 amino acids. The junction had 5 bases not matched to a gene; V was cut back by 6 bases and J by 7 bases. CDR3: CASRAGGGNEQFF. CDR3 bases: TGTGCCAGCAGGGCGGGAGGAGGTAATGAGCAGTTCTTC.

This clone was detected only a few times. The chain employs TRBV6-1 and TRBJ2-7; 14 bases fit TRBD2. In germline, CDR1 is MNHNS, CDR2 SASEGT. The V gene end was trimmed by 2 bases and the J gene end by 4 bases; junction bases not matched to a gene: 22. The CDR3 has 22 residues. For the CDR3, the DNA is TGTGCCAGCAGTGAATTGGGGTGTGTAGGTAGAGGGACTAGCGGGAGTTGGTACGAGCAGTACTTC. Protein sequence: CASSELGCVGRGTSGSWYEQYF.

This chain connects TRBV5-1 to TRBJ2-7; D not certain. The CDR3 is 14 residues long. Germline CDR1 is SGHRS and CDR2 is YFSETQ. V was clipped by 2 bases and J by 8 bases, with 17 bases between them. Written as DNA, the CDR3 is TGCGCCAGCAGCTTATCTGGAGCGCCCTTGAAGCAGTACTTC. This encodes CASSLSGAPLKQYF.

The chain is built from TRBV23-1 and TRBJ1-2; 10 nucleotides line up with TRBD1. TRBV23-1 carries the ORF label, with uncertain function. The CDR3 totals 16 residues. The V gene end was trimmed by 7 bases and the J gene end by 3 bases; junction bases not matched to a gene: 11. In nucleotides, the CDR3 is TGCGCCAGCATCTTCCCCGGACAGGGGGGCGACTATGGCTACACCTTC. This translates into CASIFPGQGGDYGYTF.

The chain carries TRBV5-6 and TRBJ2-7, with a tentative D call TRBD1 (5 bases). The CDR3 is made up of 13 amino acids. CDR1 and CDR2 (germline): SGHDT, YYEEEE. Trimming cost V 4 bases and J 1 base, with 9 bases left between them. The CDR3 here is CASSEDSSYEQYF. DNA for the CDR3: TGTGCCAGCAGCGAAGACAGTTCCTACGAGCAGTACTTC.

J is TRBJ2-2 and V is TRBV28; no clear D gene. Germline CDR1 is MDHEN and CDR2 is SYDVKM. With 4 bases removed from V and 4 bases from J, the gap between germline ends came to 7 bases. This CDR3 contains 13 residues. Written as DNA, the CDR3 is TGTGCCAGCAGTTACCATAGCACCGGGGAGCTGTTTTTT. Translating it yields CASSYHSTGELFF.

The genes are TRBV19 and TRBJ1-1, with TRBD1 identical over 7 bases. Looked up from germline, CDR1 is LNHDA and CDR2 is SQIVND (reference sequence). Unmatched junction bases numbered 9, after V lost 7 bases and J lost 1 base. This CDR3 spans 15 amino acids. CDR3 bases: TGTGCCAGTATTCGGGACAGTCCCCAGAACACTGAAGCTTTCTTT. Encoded protein: CASIRDSPQNTEAFF.

This clone showed up just once. The chain uses TRBV4-1 and TRBJ2-7; TRBD1 aligns across 8 bases. V was pared by 3 bases and J by 7 bases, with 5 bases of the junction left unmatched. Germline V gene lookup returns CDR1 MGHRA and CDR2 YSYEKL. CDR3 length: 13 amino acids. CDR3 sequence: CASSQATGAEQYF. CDR3 DNA sequence: TGCGCCAGCAGCCAGGCGACAGGGGCTGAGCAGTACTTC.

The chain carries TRBV5-6 and TRBJ2-7, with TRBD2 as a possible D gene (6 bases). Trimming pared 6 bases from V and 7 bases from J, leaving 17 bases between. The CDR3 sequence is 13 residues long. CDR1 is SGHDT and CDR2 is YYEEEE in the germline V gene. The CDR3 sequence is CASTSRQGGEQYF. CDR3 bases: TGTGCCAGCACCAGCAGGCAGGGAGGAGAGCAGTACTTC.

The rearrangement joins TRBV7-3 to TRBJ2-1; the match to TRBD2 covers 16 bases. From germline, CDR1 is SGHTA and CDR2 FQGTGA. With V trimmed by 3 bases and J by 2 bases, 4 bases remained unmatched. The length of the CDR3 is 18 residues. The CDR3 loop reads CASSLGLAGGLAYNEQFF. The CDR3 DNA sequence: TGTGCCAGCAGCTTGGGACTAGCGGGAGGGTTAGCCTACAATGAGCAGTTCTTC.

V is TRBV9 and J is TRBJ2-5; 13 bases line up with TRBD2. Germline V CDR1 and CDR2: SGDLS, YYNGEE. There are 18 residues in the CDR3. V shed 3 bases and J 3 bases; nucleotides not matched to a gene: 11. The CDR3 sequence is CASSAPGLAGETEETQYF. DNA for the CDR3: TGTGCCAGCAGCGCCCCCGGACTAGCGGGAGAAACGGAAGAGACCCAGTACTTC.

The chain recombines TRBV12-5 with TRBJ1-3, with D perhaps matching TRBD1 (5 bases). The V end lost 8 bases, the J end lost 9 bases, and 23 bases lay between the germline ends. CDR3 length: 15 residues. CDR1 LGHNT and CDR2 FRNRAP come from the germline V gene. CDR3 sequence reads: CASRPPTTGSSTIYF. The CDR3 DNA reads as TGTGCTAGTCGCCCACCCACTACAGGATCTAGCACCATATATTTT.

The chain couples TRBV11-2 to TRBJ1-4; 9 positions match TRBD1. The CDR3 runs 19 residues. V gave up 5 bases and J gave up 2 bases; unmatched junction bases: 15. Germline V gives CDR1 SGHAT, CDR2 FQNNGV. CDR3 protein: CASSAPGQGPPRTNEKLFF. DNA for the CDR3: TGTGCCAGCAGCGCACCGGGACAGGGCCCTCCACGGACTAATGAAAAACTGTTTTTT. Using reference TRBV11-2 and TRBJ1-4 for the parts outside the CDR3, the full variable domain is EAGVAQSPRYKIIEKRQSVAFWCNPISGHATLYWYQQILGQGPKLLIQFQNNGVVDDSQLPKDRFSAERLKGVDSTLKIQPAKLEDSAVYLCASSAPGQGPPRTNEKLFFGSGTQLSVL.

J is TRBJ2-3 and V is TRBV4-3, with a possible D match to TRBD2 (5 bases). The CDR3 runs 15 residues. V dropped 1 base and J dropped 0 bases, with 8 bases sitting between them. Germline V gene lookup returns CDR1 LGHNA and CDR2 YSLEER. CDR3: CASSQGRTSTDTQYF. For the CDR3, the DNA is TGCGCCAGCAGCCAAGGGAGGACTAGCACAGATACGCAGTATTTT.

The rearrangement uses TRBV23-1 and TRBJ2-3; maybe TRBD2 (6 bases). TRBV23-1 is recorded as an ORF, its role being uncertain. The V and J ends lost 2 bases and 1 base respectively, with 16 bases between them. The CDR3 extends over 17 amino acids. CDR3 sequence: CASSQPGLAGGTDTQYF. The CDR3 DNA is TGCGCCAGCAGTCAACCGGGACTGGCGGGTGGCACAGATACGCAGTATTTT.

The V call is TRBV7-9, the J call TRBJ2-1; 8 nucleotides align to TRBD2. Trimming removed 4 bases from V and 6 bases from J; junction bases left unmatched: 8. The CDR3 is 15 amino acids. Germline assignment: CDR1 SEHNR and CDR2 FQNEAQ (reference sequence). The CDR3 bases are TGTGCCAGCAGCTCCCCGACGGGAGGGCGCAATGAGCAGTTCTTC. Its translation: CASSSPTGGRNEQFF.

The rearrangement uses TRBV7-2 and TRBJ2-7; 8 bases agree with TRBD2. V shed 4 bases, J shed 2 bases, and the junction held 10 bases outside the gene matches. Germline V gene sequence: CDR1 SGHTA, CDR2 FQGNSA. CDR3 length: 16 residues. Here the CDR3 reads CASSSVVEREPYEQYF. For the CDR3, the DNA is TGTGCCAGCAGCTCGGTCGTCGAGCGGGAGCCCTACGAGCAGTACTTC.

The V and J genes are TRBV7-9 and TRBJ2-7, with 8 positions matching TRBD2. CDR3 length: 16 amino acids. From germline, CDR1 is SEHNR and CDR2 FQNEAQ (reference sequence). The trim removed 2 bases at V and 2 bases at J, leaving 8 bases unmatched. Written as DNA, the CDR3 is TGTGCCAGCAGCTTATACCGCGGGAGGTACGCCTACGAGCAGTACTTC. It specifies CASSLYRGRYAYEQYF.

The V gene is TRBV7-3, the J gene TRBJ2-1; no definite D call. CDR1 is SGHTA, CDR2 FQGTGA, per germline. The CDR3 covers 15 residues. V lost 5 bases and J 0 bases, leaving 11 bases between the germline ends. CDR3 sequence reads: CASSQTRRSYNEQFF. In nucleotides, the CDR3 is TGTGCCAGCAGCCAGACTCGCCGCTCCTACAATGAGCAGTTCTTC.

The CDR3, as DNA: TGCGCCAGCAGCCACCCGCGGGGCGGAACTTACAATGAGCAGTTCTTC. Encoded protein: CASSHPRGGTYNEQFF. The rearrangement links TRBV4-3 to TRBJ2-1, with D possibly TRBD2 on 6 matching bases. V was shortened by 3 bases and J by 4 bases, with 16 bases between the two germline ends. This CDR3 region has 16 residues. Looked up from germline, CDR1 is LGHNA and CDR2 is YSLEER.

The rearrangement uses TRBV5-1 and TRBJ2-3; D might be TRBD2 (5 bases). The CDR3 is made up of 13 amino acids. Per the germline V gene, CDR1 is SGHRS and CDR2 is YFSETQ. The V end was cut by 0 bases, the J end by 6 bases, with 8 bases between. As DNA, the CDR3 is TGCGCCAGCAGCTTGGGGTCGGGGGATACGCAGTATTTT. Its translation is CASSLGSGDTQYF.

Only one count was recorded for this clone. This chain connects TRBV12-2 to TRBJ2-1; the table gives TRBD2 as D, unverified against the DNA. TRBV12-2 is shown as a pseudogene. This CDR3 has 18 amino acids. The CDR3 is CASRPTGMCGRPHNEQFF. In DNA form, the CDR3 reads TGTGCAAGTCGCCCCACCGGGATGTGCGGGAGGCCCCACAATGAGCAGTTCTTC.